The T cell receptor (beta chain) under discussion was sequenced for a study of beta chain features in type 1 diabetes. For the study at large: Examination covered some 110,000,000 sorted cells spanning all samples.

Since all of the isolated RNA was reverse transcribed, expressed TCRB transcripts were what got sequenced. Profiling relied on immunoSEQ multiplex PCR, and the TCRdb table lists in-frame clones only, not all of them. The sample contains roughly 180,000 clones, about 12% of which appear only once. A few counts support this clone. Germline values: CDR1 MNHEY, CDR2 SVGAGI. This CDR3 region has 14 residues. V was pared by 6 bases and J by 2 bases, with 13 bases between. The gene calls are TRBV6-5 and TRBJ2-5; D remains unclear. This clonotype originated in a woman younger than 35 in good health. The sample comprised central memory CD4+ T cells from blood. The chain's CDR3 is CASSYMYSQETQYF. CDR3 nucleotide sequence: TGTGCCAGCAGCTACATGTACAGTCAAGAGACCCAGTACTTC.